This T cell receptor beta chain was found in a study of tumor and adjacent non-tumor tissue in lung cancer. Study information: On average, productive TCRbeta reads reached some 4.2 million per sample.

General study results and limits: Normal lung showed higher cumulative top 100 clone frequency than tumor. TCR diversity was significantly greater in tumor than normal lung tissue.

The library came from three nested PCR rounds adapted from ARM-PCR protocols. In TCRdb, the multiplex PCR reads were re-called with MiXCR into one record per CDR3 protein. The sample contains some 80,000 distinct CDR3 sequences, about four fifths of which appear only once. This CDR3 spans 19 amino acids. CDR1 and CDR2 (germline): SGHAT, FQNNGV. This sample's RNA came from whole unsorted tissue. The normal lung tissue was taken more than 3 cm from the tumor edge. Between August and November 2014, newly diagnosed, chemotherapy-naive lung cancer patients underwent thoracic surgery in China. The table lists this clonotype with a count of one. Antigen: not known. Sequence at one end of the junction differs from germline and may be a read error.

The specimen sequenced was distant non-tumor lung tissue. This TCR came from a man between 60 and 75 years old with non-small cell lung cancer. The chain couples TRBV11-2 to TRBJ2-6; the match to TRBD1 covers 7 bases. The CDR3 reads CASSLVTKDRPSGANVRTF. The CDR3 DNA follows: TGTGCCAGCAGCTTAGTCACAAAGGACAGGCCCTCTGGGGCCAACGTCCGGACTTTC.